The present entry profiles one T cell receptor (beta chain) with its context. Original data processing: Estimates of nucleated cell counts were drawn from the amplification of reference gene primers. Method: immunoSEQ multiplex PCR; TCRdb's copy keeps in-frame clones and lacks some. V and J calls and clone size come straight from that table; D and trimming were deduced from the DNA. The data show around 70,000 clones, roughly 80% seen once. The data were obtained in a study of blood T cell repertoires in COVID-19. Overall study: Whether acute or convalescent, the COVID-19 samples came from the United States, Italy and Spain. The cDNA or gDNA used as material had been derived from T cells, B-cell-depleted T cells, or PBMCs.

With V trimmed by 2 bases and J by 2 bases, 7 bases remained unmatched. Germline V lookup: CDR1 SGHDT, CDR2 YYEEEE. The CDR3 loop spans 16 amino acids. The TCR was taken from a woman over 75 with active or convalescent COVID-19. Sample: peripheral blood. V and J are TRBV5-6 and TRBJ1-3, with 7 bases lining up with TRBD1. The CDR3 here is CASSLPTGLPGNTIYF. DNA of the CDR3: TGTGCCAGCAGCTTACCGACAGGGTTGCCTGGAAACACCATATATTTT.